These 21 T cell receptor beta chains originate from one sample sequenced in a study of PD-1 blockade in mismatch repair-deficient tumors. Repertoires were generated with immunoSEQ multiplex PCR, while TCRdb's copy carries only in-frame clones and drops some. Of approximately 20,000 clones listed, roughly 87% are singletons. This material consisted of PBMCs, taken 52 weeks after starting pembrolizumab. These receptor sequences come from an adult with mismatch repair-deficient cancer.

This chain uses TRBV19 with TRBJ1-2; D gene unclear. Looked up from germline, CDR1 is LNHDA and CDR2 is SQIVND (reference sequence). This CDR3 spans 13 amino acids. Trimming took off 1 base at V and 8 bases at J, with 11 bases between the two ends. The CDR3 sequence: CASSIGTREGYTF. The DNA of the CDR3 is TGTGCCAGTAGTATAGGTACGAGGGAAGGCTACACCTTC.

This chain links TRBV28 with TRBJ2-5, with a tentative D call TRBD1 (5 bases). Trimming shortened V by 6 bases and J by 5 bases, and 19 bases separated the two germline ends. The germline V gene has CDR1 MDHEN and CDR2 SYDVKM. The CDR3 spans 15 residues. CDR3 DNA sequence: TGTGCCAGCAGGGCAGTGGGGCCGCCCTCTGAGACCCAGTACTTC. Translating it yields CASRAVGPPSETQYF.

J is TRBJ2-5 and V is TRBV19, with 7 positions matching TRBD1. Germline loops: CDR1 LNHDA, CDR2 SQIVND (reference sequence). The CDR3 runs 14 residues. After removal of 7 bases from V and 1 base from J, the junction contained 6 bases not matched to a gene. CDR3 nucleotides: TGTGCCAGTAACACACAGGGGTTCCAAGAGACCCAGTACTTC. Translating gives CASNTQGFQETQYF.

The gene calls are TRBV7-9 and TRBJ2-2; 9 bases are a match to TRBD2. With V trimmed by 4 bases and J by 5 bases, 11 bases remained unmatched. CDR1 SEHNR and CDR2 FQNEAQ come from the germline V gene (reference sequence). The CDR3 is 17 residues long. In nucleotides, the CDR3 is TGTGCCAGCAGCTCGGAACCCGGGACTAGCCGTACCGGGGAGCTGTTTTTT. This encodes CASSSEPGTSRTGELFF. Looking up the rest from reference TRBV7-9 and TRBJ2-2 gives the full variable domain: DTGVSQNPRHKITKRGQNVTFRCDPISEHNRLYWYRQTLGQGPEFLTYFQNEAQLEKSRLLSDRFSAERPKGSFSTLEIQRTEQGDSAMYLCASSSEPGTSRTGELFFGEGSRLTVL.

The chain combines TRBV5-6 with TRBJ2-3, with a possible D match to TRBD1 (6 bases). Germline V gene lookup returns CDR1 SGHDT and CDR2 YYEEEE. Trimming left V 5 bases short and J 2 bases short, with 15 bases between. This CDR3 spans 15 amino acids. The CDR3 here is CASSLQTGPTDTQYF. CDR3 in DNA: TGTGCCAGCAGTTTGCAGACAGGTCCCACAGATACGCAGTATTTT.

This clone occurred once. The V call is TRBV7-2, the J call TRBJ2-7, with TRBD2 matching 10 bases. Germline V gene lookup returns CDR1 SGHTA and CDR2 FQGNSA. The trim removed 1 base at V and 6 bases at J, leaving 3 bases unmatched. CDR3 length: 14 amino acids. The CDR3 sequence is CASSLVVAGGEQYF. CDR3 DNA: TGTGCCAGCAGCTTAGTCGTAGCGGGAGGCGAGCAGTACTTC.

As DNA, the CDR3 is TGTGCCAGCAGCTTAGGGCCACCCGGGACTAGCTATACGCAGTATTTT. Protein sequence: CASSLGPPGTSYTQYF. The rearrangement links TRBV7-3 to TRBJ2-3, with TRBD2 identical over 9 bases. V lost 2 bases, J lost 7 bases, and 10 bases stayed unmatched. Germline CDR1 SGHTA, CDR2 FQGTGA. CDR3 length: 16 residues.

The chain joins TRBV27 to TRBJ1-3; the D gene is possibly TRBD1 (6 bases). CDR1 MNHEY and CDR2 SMNVEV come from the germline V gene (reference sequence). V was shortened by 6 bases and J by 4 bases, with 13 bases between the two germline ends. This CDR3 is 14 amino acids long. CDR3 residues: CASSDTGRGNTIYF. Written as DNA, the CDR3 is TGTGCCAGCAGCGATACAGGGCGCGGAAACACCATATATTTT.

CDR3 loop: CASSFSGDSAYEQYF. CDR3 coding DNA: TGTGCCAGCAGCTTTAGCGGAGACTCTGCCTACGAGCAGTACTTC. This rearrangement joins TRBV9 to TRBJ2-7, with D possibly matching TRBD2 (6 bases). Germline CDR1 SGDLS, CDR2 YYNGEE. Trimming left V 4 bases short and J 2 bases short, with 16 bases between. This CDR3 is 15 amino acids long.

The J gene is TRBJ2-2, the V gene TRBV5-1, with 7 bases aligning to TRBD2. Trimming cost V 0 bases and J 6 bases; bases outside gene matches: 11. Germline V gene data show CDR1 as SGHRS and CDR2 as YFSETQ. The CDR3 sequence is 17 residues long. CDR3 nucleotide sequence: TGCGCCAGCAGCTTGGATGGAGGCGGGAGAGCCGCCGGGGAGCTGTTTTTT. It encodes CASSLDGGGRAAGELFF.

V and J are TRBV11-2 and TRBJ2-2; D is possibly TRBD2 (6 bases). The V gene lost 5 bases and the J gene lost 2 bases, with 12 bases spanning the gap. The CDR3 length is 15 residues. Germline loops: CDR1 SGHAT, CDR2 FQNNGV. The CDR3: CASSPGLLNTGELFF. CDR3 DNA: TGTGCCAGCAGCCCCGGACTATTAAACACCGGGGAGCTGTTTTTT.

J is TRBJ2-1 and V is TRBV2, with TRBD2 identical over 11 bases. The CDR3 spans 17 residues. Per germline, CDR1 SNHLY and CDR2 FYNNEI. Unmatched junction bases numbered 7, after V lost 6 bases and J lost 0 bases. The CDR3 here is CASRGATSGTSYNEQFF. The CDR3 bases are TGTGCCAGCAGGGGAGCGACTAGCGGGACCTCCTACAATGAGCAGTTCTTC.

The chain carries TRBV27 and TRBJ2-3; D unresolved. This CDR3 has 14 amino acids. Trimming took off 2 bases at V and 2 bases at J, with 8 bases between the two ends. The germline gives CDR1 MNHEY, CDR2 SMNVEV (reference sequence). The CDR3 DNA reads TGTGCCAGCAGTTTAGCGGCCCCCACAGATACGCAGTATTTT. Its protein product is CASSLAAPTDTQYF.

The CDR3 DNA reads as TGTGCCAGCAGTTACCCCGGGACATCGAACACTGAAGCTTTCTTT. Its protein is CASSYPGTSNTEAFF. This chain links TRBV6-5 with TRBJ1-1, with a tentative D call TRBD1 (6 bases). CDR3 size: 15 residues. Looked up from germline, CDR1 is MNHEY and CDR2 is SVGAGI. V was clipped by 2 bases and J by 1 base, with 11 bases between them.

This clone is a singleton in its sample. The V gene is TRBV28, the J gene TRBJ2-5; D not certain. This CDR3 comprises 10 residues. CDR1 is MDHEN, CDR2 SYDVKM, per germline. V lost 6 bases, J lost 5 bases, and 4 bases lay in between. CDR3 in DNA: TGTGCCAGCAGCGGTGAGACCCAGTACTTC. Amino acids: CASSGETQYF.

The J gene is TRBJ2-5, the V gene TRBV5-6; 7 positions match TRBD2. The last part of the DNA fits TRBJ2-7 better; the J call may be wrong. The CDR3 has 16 residues. From germline, CDR1 is SGHDT and CDR2 YYEEEE. CDR3 sequence (DNA): TGTGCCAGCAGCTCCCTGAAGCGGGGCCCCACCTACGAGCAGTACTTC. It specifies CASSSLKRGPTYEQYF.

The CDR3 bases are TGTGCCAGCAGCCCCGGTACCCAAACTAGCGTCTCGCAGTACTTC. Amino acids: CASSPGTQTSVSQYF. The chain joins TRBV6-5 to TRBJ2-7; 7 positions match TRBD2. Germline V gene data show CDR1 as MNHEY and CDR2 as SVGAGI. Trimming took 6 bases from V and 9 from J; bases not matched to a gene: 17. The CDR3 covers 15 residues.

In its sample, this clone was seen a few times. The chain combines TRBV28 with TRBJ1-1; unclear D gene. The CDR3 is made up of 16 amino acids. The germline gives CDR1 MDHEN, CDR2 SYDVKM. The germline V and J ends were trimmed by 5 bases and 0 bases, with 16 bases remaining between them. CDR3 sequence reads: CASSPGRTFMNTEAFF. The DNA of the CDR3 is TGTGCCAGCAGTCCCGGGAGGACCTTTATGAACACTGAAGCTTTCTTT. The full variable domain, its missing parts supplied by reference TRBV28 and TRBJ1-1, is DVKVTQSSRYLVKRTGEKVFLECVQDMDHENMFWYRQDPGLGLRLIYFSYDVKMKEKGDIPEGYSVSREKKERFSLILESASTNQTSMYLCASSPGRTFMNTEAFFGQGTRLTVV.

This clone was picked up one time. The CDR3 DNA reads as TGTGCCAGCAGTTCCGGGGGGGGGCAGCCCCAGCATTTT. Translating gives CASSSGGGQPQHF. The chain links TRBV6-5 to TRBJ1-5; possibly TRBD1 for D (5 bases). Per germline, CDR1 MNHEY and CDR2 SVGAGI. The CDR3 is 13 amino acids. V lost 4 bases, J lost 7 bases, and 11 bases lay in between.

This clone appeared once. This CDR3 is CASTPDWGDTQYF. For the CDR3, the DNA is TGTGCCAGCACCCCGGACTGGGGAGATACGCAGTATTTT. The chain joins TRBV4-2 to TRBJ2-3, with a possible D match to TRBD2 (5 bases). Trimming took off 7 bases at V and 5 bases at J, with 13 bases between the two ends. Germline values: CDR1 LGHNA, CDR2 YNFKEQ. The CDR3 loop spans 13 amino acids.

V is TRBV10-1 and J is TRBJ1-5; unclear D gene. Germline lookup yields CDR1 WNHNN and CDR2 SYGVQD (reference sequence). CDR3 length: 20 residues. V was cut by 8 bases and J by 4 bases, with 33 bases left in between. The CDR3 sequence is CASPDRCGRTITGGNQPQHF. The CDR3 bases are TGCGCCAGCCCGGACCGGTGTGGTAGAACTATTACCGGCGGGAATCAGCCCCAGCATTTT.